These 24 T cell receptor beta chains came from one sample sequenced in a study of T cells in Graves' hyperthyroidism and ophthalmopathy. Amplification targeted TCR beta CDR3 regions from RNA transcripts. With the HTBI primer set, the TCR CDR3 went through a first round of RT-PCR. TCRdb used MiXCR to reprocess the multiplex PCR reads, holding one entry per CDR3 protein. The data show under 600,000 distinct CDR3 sequences, with 16% seen just once and roughly 3% held by the top ten. The sequencing sample was made of blood. Receptor source: a woman aged 35 to 49 with Graves' ophthalmopathy.

The chain combines TRBV18 with TRBJ2-7; either TRBD1 or TRBD2 may supply D (5 bases each). The CDR3 runs 14 residues. Trimming took 4 bases from V and 2 from J, leaving 12 bases between them. CDR1 and CDR2 from the germline V gene are KGHSH and LQKENI. The CDR3 protein is CASSQNRDAYEQYF. In DNA form, the CDR3 reads TGTGCCAGCTCACAGAATCGGGACGCCTACGAGCAGTACTTC.

This clonotype was counted at least ten times. The chain couples TRBV27 to TRBJ2-3; no reliable D call. CDR1 MNHEY and CDR2 SMNVEV come from the germline V gene (reference sequence). This CDR3 is 14 amino acids long. Between the trimmed V and J ends, which lost 2 bases and 1 base, there was a span of 7 bases. As DNA, the CDR3 is TGTGCCAGCAGTTTACGGGTTCGCACAGATACGCAGTATTTT. Translated: CASSLRVRTDTQYF.

CDR3: CASSLRQGLDGYTF. The CDR3 DNA follows: TGTGCCAGCAGTTTAAGGCAGGGCCTCGATGGCTACACCTTC. V is TRBV12-3 or TRBV12-4 and J is TRBJ1-2; a possible D gene is TRBD1 (5 bases). CDR3 length equals 14 residues. V lost 2 bases and J 6 bases, leaving 13 bases between the germline ends.

Only a few counts were recorded for this clonotype. The chain carries TRBV18 and TRBJ1-1; no clear D. CDR1 KGHSH and CDR2 LQKENI come from the germline V gene. Trimming shortened V by 0 bases and J by 8 bases, and 10 bases separated the two germline ends. This CDR3 region has 13 residues. The CDR3 reads CASSPPASEEAFF. CDR3 coding DNA: TGTGCCAGCTCACCACCGGCGTCGGAGGAAGCTTTCTTT.

V and J are TRBV28 and TRBJ1-1; TRBD1 matches at 7 bases. V lost 5 bases and J lost 4; bases outside the gene matches: 10. Germline V gene lookup returns CDR1 MDHEN and CDR2 SYDVKM. The CDR3 runs to 15 residues. As DNA, the CDR3 is TGTGCCAGCAGTCCTTCCAGGGGGGGAGGCACTGAAGCTTTCTTT. Protein: CASSPSRGGGTEAFF.

Ten or more counts support this clonotype. The chain employs TRBV5-1 and TRBJ2-1; 13 bases fit TRBD2. CDR3 length equals 17 residues. Germline CDR1 and CDR2: SGHRS and YFSETQ. The V and J ends lost 4 bases and 4 bases, in that order; junction bases with no gene match: 8. The DNA for the CDR3 is TGCGCCAGCAGCACTCCGGGACTAGCGGGGATATACAATGAGCAGTTCTTC. Residues: CASSTPGLAGIYNEQFF.

This clonotype was seen a handful of times. V and J are TRBV12-3 or TRBV12-4 and TRBJ1-3, with a weak D call TRBD1 (5 bases). Trimming cost V 6 bases and J 2 bases, with 14 bases left between them. CDR3 length equals 15 residues. In DNA form, the CDR3 reads TGTGCCAGCAGCCCAACGTCCAGGGCTGGAAACACCATATATTTT. Residues: CASSPTSRAGNTIYF.

This clonotype has a count of ten or more. This sequence joins TRBV6-2 or TRBV6-3 and TRBJ2-7; TRBD1 agrees at 8 bases. Germline values: CDR1 MNHEY, CDR2 SVGEGT. The ends lost 6 bases at V and 2 bases at J; junction bases unmatched: 6. This CDR3 contains 14 residues. The CDR3, as DNA: TGTGCCAGCAGACCCGGGACAGGAACCTACGAGCAGTACTTC. Translating it yields CASRPGTGTYEQYF.

This clonotype was observed many times. The rearrangement links TRBV12-3 or TRBV12-4 to TRBJ1-5, with no clear D. The CDR3 runs 13 residues. V was pared by 5 bases and J by 4 bases, with 9 bases between. For the CDR3, the DNA is TGTGCCAGCAGTAGGACCGTAAATCAGCCCCAGCATTTT. Translating gives CASSRTVNQPQHF.

V is TRBV11-2 and J is TRBJ2-5; D possibly matches TRBD1 or TRBD2 (5 bases each). In germline, CDR1 is SGHAT, CDR2 FQNNGV. The CDR3 has 14 amino acids. Trimming stripped 3 bases from V and 1 base from J, with 9 bases between. CDR3 sequence (DNA): TGTGCCAGCAGCTTCGCAGGGAGCCAAGAGACCCAGTACTTC. Translating it yields CASSFAGSQETQYF.

In regard to this clonotype: This could be a read error, since a much larger clone is one nucleotide away. The J gene is TRBJ2-5, the V gene TRBV20-1, with TRBD2 matching over 9 bases. This CDR3 contains 16 residues. CDR1 and CDR2 (germline): DFQATT, SNEGSKA (reference sequence). V lost 5 bases to trimming and J lost 5 bases; unmatched junction nucleotides: 15. Here the CDR3 DNA reads TGCAGTGCTCTCAGCCGGGCGGGAGGGCCAACTGAGACCCAGTACTTC. It translates to CSALSRAGGPTETQYF.

The CDR3 coding sequence is TGTGCCAGCAGCCCCCCCGTTTTCACCGGGGAGCTGTTTTTT. As protein: CASSPPVFTGELFF. The genes are TRBV9 and TRBJ2-2; D remains ambiguous. Looked up from germline, CDR1 is SGDLS and CDR2 is YYNGEE. This CDR3 has 14 residues. The ends were cut back, 4 bases at V and 4 bases at J, with 11 bases in the middle.

This rearrangement joins TRBV5-5 to TRBJ1-1; 7 bases align to TRBD1. J gave up 6 bases and V 4 bases, and 12 bases lay outside the gene matches. Germline assignment: CDR1 SGHKS and CDR2 YYEKEE (reference sequence). The CDR3 covers 15 residues. DNA for the CDR3: TGTGCCAGCAGCCCGCGACCGCCTCAGGGGGCTGAAGCTTTCTTT. Its translation: CASSPRPPQGAEAFF. Filled out from reference TRBV5-5 and TRBJ1-1, the complete variable domain reads DAGVTQSPTHLIKTRGQQVTLRCSPISGHKSVSWYQQVLGQGPQFIFQYYEKEERGRGNFPDRFSARQFPNYSSELNVNALLLGDSALYLCASSPRPPQGAEAFFGQGTRLTVV.

This chain connects TRBV7-9 to TRBJ1-4; 8 bases map to TRBD1. Trimming cost V 5 bases and J 8 bases; bases outside gene matches: 7. This CDR3 comprises 14 residues. CDR1 SEHNR and CDR2 FQNEAQ come from the germline V gene (reference sequence). CDR3 bases: TGTGCCAGCAGCCCCCCCGGGACAGGCGAAAAACTGTTTTTT. This translates into CASSPPGTGEKLFF. The entire variable domain, with the rest obtained from reference TRBV7-9 and TRBJ1-4, is as follows: DTGVSQNPRHKITKRGQNVTFRCDPISEHNRLYWYRQTLGQGPEFLTYFQNEAQLEKSRLLSDRFSAERPKGSFSTLEIQRTEQGDSAMYLCASSPPGTGEKLFFGSGTQLSVL.

Worth noting for this clonotype: A much larger clone differs by one base, so this may be a read error. The chain recombines TRBV13 with TRBJ2-7; 9 bases are shared with TRBD1. V lost 7 bases to trimming and J lost 3 bases; unmatched junction nucleotides: 7. The germline V gene encodes CDR1 PRHDT and CDR2 FYEKMQ (reference sequence). CDR3 size: 14 residues. CDR3 DNA: TGTGCCAGCACCTCCCGGGACAGGGACTACGAGCAGTACTTC. Encoded protein: CASTSRDRDYEQYF.

This chain uses TRBV7-9 with TRBJ2-7; TRBD1 matches 8 bases. V was pared by 5 bases and J by 5 bases, with 14 bases of the junction left unmatched. The germline V gene has CDR1 SEHNR and CDR2 FQNEAQ (reference sequence). The CDR3 is 16 residues long. The CDR3 spells CASSQEEGTGNNEQYF. CDR3 nucleotide sequence: TGTGCCAGCAGCCAAGAGGAGGGGACAGGTAACAACGAGCAGTACTTC. Supplemented by reference TRBV7-9 and TRBJ2-7, the full variable domain reads DTGVSQNPRHKITKRGQNVTFRCDPISEHNRLYWYRQTLGQGPEFLTYFQNEAQLEKSRLLSDRFSAERPKGSFSTLEIQRTEQGDSAMYLCASSQEEGTGNNEQYFGPGTRLTVT.

This clonotype was seen more than once but under ten times. A clone one base away is much larger, so this may be a read error. In this CDR3 the conserved last residue, phenylalanine or tryptophan, is missing, so a read error is likely. The chain uses TRBV5-4 and TRBJ2-1; no reliable D call. The CDR3 is made up of 15 amino acids. The ends were cut back, 1 base at V and 3 bases at J, with 11 bases in the middle. Germline loops: CDR1 SGHNT, CDR2 YYREEE (reference sequence). The CDR3 DNA reads as TGTGCCAGCAGCTTGTCCACGCTCGGCTACAATGAGCAGTTCCTC. Its protein is CASSLSTLGYNEQFL.

This clonotype has only a few counts. The chain couples TRBV7-9 to TRBJ1-1; 7 nucleotides align to TRBD1. Germline CDR1 SEHNR, CDR2 FQNEAQ (reference sequence). J was trimmed by 5 bases and V by 1 base; bases with no gene match: 7. This CDR3 spans 15 amino acids. CDR3 sequence: CASSLVTGAGTEAFF. Here the CDR3 DNA reads TGTGCCAGCAGCTTAGTTACAGGGGCCGGAACTGAAGCTTTCTTT.

This rearrangement joins TRBV7-8 to TRBJ2-4; 11 bases map to TRBD1. CDR3 length: 16 amino acids. Germline V lookup: CDR1 SGHVS, CDR2 FQNEAQ. V was pared by 5 bases and J by 4 bases, with 7 bases of the junction left unmatched. As DNA, the CDR3 is TGTGCCAGCAGCGAGCCCGGGACAGGGGGAAAAAACATTCAGTACTTC. Its protein is CASSEPGTGGKNIQYF.

This clonotype was counted a few times. The chain links TRBV6-5 to TRBJ2-1; TRBD2 agrees at 10 bases. Trimming removed 0 bases from V and 6 bases from J; junction bases left unmatched: 8. This CDR3 comprises 17 residues. Germline loops: CDR1 MNHEY, CDR2 SVGAGI. CDR3 amino acids: CASSYSNLAGASNEQFF. CDR3 bases: TGTGCCAGCAGTTACTCTAACCTAGCGGGGGCCTCCAATGAGCAGTTCTTC.

As for this clonotype: A much larger clone lies one base from this, so it may be a read error. V gene TRBV28 combines with J gene TRBJ2-7; 7 bases fit TRBD2. CDR3 length: 15 residues. From germline, CDR1 is MDHEN and CDR2 SYDVKM. The CDR3 protein is CANSVPWGGTYEQYF. The DNA for the CDR3 is TGTGCCAACAGTGTCCCGTGGGGGGGGACCTACGAGCAGTACTTC.

This clonotype was observed a few times. The chain carries TRBV6-1 and TRBJ1-5, with D perhaps matching TRBD1 (5 bases). Germline values: CDR1 MNHNS, CDR2 SASEGT. The CDR3 loop spans 17 amino acids. Between the trimmed V and J ends, which lost 6 bases and 2 bases, there was a span of 20 bases. CDR3 sequence reads: CASSKGRWRGGNQPQHF. DNA for the CDR3: TGTGCCAGCAGCAAAGGGAGATGGAGGGGTGGCAATCAGCCCCAGCATTTT.

For this clonotype: One base away lies a much larger clone, so this may be a sequencing read error. This chain joins TRBV7-3 and TRBJ2-3, with 11 positions matching TRBD2. With V trimmed by 1 base and J by 8 bases, 8 bases remained unmatched. The CDR3 contains 16 residues. CDR1 and CDR2 (germline): SGHTA, FQGTGA. In DNA, the CDR3 is TGTGCCAGCAGCTTAATTAGCGGGAGGGGGGTCGGTACGCAGTATTTT. Translation gives CASSLISGRGVGTQYF. The variable domain in full, completed from reference TRBV7-3 and TRBJ2-3, reads GAGVSQTPSNKVTEKGKYVELRCDPISGHTALYWYRQSLGQGPEFLIYFQGTGAADDSGLPNDRFFAVRPEGSVSTLKIQRTERGDSAVYLCASSLISGRGVGTQYFGPGTRLTVL.

This clonotype showed up just a few times. This chain connects TRBV7-9 to TRBJ2-1; D is undetermined. The CDR3 totals 15 residues. Looked up from germline, CDR1 is SEHNR and CDR2 is FQNEAQ (reference sequence). Between the trimmed V and J ends, which lost 1 base and 11 bases, there was a span of 18 bases. CDR3 bases: TGTGCCAGCAGCTTAGATCTGGCTACGACGCTCAAGCAGTTCTTC. This sequence encodes CASSLDLATTLKQFF.